This T cell receptor beta chain is drawn from a study of blood T cell repertoires in COVID-19. The wider study: Acute and convalescent COVID-19 specimens originated in the United States, Italy and Spain.

This clone came up a few times. Sequencing was performed with immunoSEQ multiplex PCR; in TCRdb, only in-frame clones are kept and a portion is missing. Of roughly 250,000 clones listed, nearly 90% are singletons. Germline V gene lookup returns CDR1 LGHNA and CDR2 YNFKEQ. V dropped 1 base and J dropped 3 bases, with 12 bases sitting between them. CDR3 length: 16 residues. V is TRBV4-2 and J is TRBJ2-2; D may be TRBD1 (6 bases). The sequence came from a woman aged 40 to 50 who had recovered from COVID-19. What was sequenced was peripheral blood. In DNA form, the CDR3 reads TGTGCCAGCAGCCAAGGTGACAGGATGGACACCGGGGAGCTGTTTTTT. Amino acids: CASSQGDRMDTGELFF.